What follows is one T cell receptor beta chain and its context. This entry is derived from a study of blood T cell repertoires in COVID-19. The assay was immunoSEQ multiplex PCR, and TCRdb's table has in-frame clones only and misses some. Here the sample spans about 320,000 clones, approximately 88% being singletons. Trimming at V came to 5 bases and at J to 1 base, leaving 7 bases not matched to a gene. The germline V gene has CDR1 SGHTA and CDR2 FQGNSA. There are 16 residues in the CDR3. This chain joins TRBV7-2 and TRBJ2-1; 8 bases are a match to TRBD2. The TCR comes from a man younger than 40 who had recovered from COVID-19. The sequenced material came from PBMCs or T cells enriched from blood (not recorded which). The CDR3 DNA is TGTGCCAGCAGCCCTCGGGAGGGAGGGTCCTACAATGAGCAGTTCTTC. It specifies CASSPREGGSYNEQFF.